This T cell receptor beta chain is drawn from a study of human T cells and chemical hapten exposure. The CDR3 has 14 amino acids. The V end was cut by 6 bases, the J end by 7 bases, with 18 bases between. Germline loops: CDR1 MGHDK, CDR2 SYGVNS. Time point given: healthy volunteer bleed at 6 weeks. RNA extraction used unfractionated whole blood as the source of total RNA. This clonotype has at least ten counts. Unique molecular identifiers were affixed to discrete cDNA molecules within the library. Original methodology: A per-sample median of roughly 96,000 TCRs was observed, with a range of 23,224 to 690,600. TCRdb recomputed calls from the RACE reads with MiXCR, one row per CDR3 protein. The V and J calls were not made by the authors but by TCRdb's processing. The table includes some 81,000 distinct CDR3 sequences, about 8.6% detected once.

This receptor was obtained from a female donor in good health. Some clones in this sample may be carry-over from other donors' samples. The chain is built from TRBV25-1 and TRBJ1-2; D is unclear. The sequenced material came from whole blood. CDR3 sequence: CASRGGGSLVGYTF. The CDR3 nucleotides are TGTGCCAGCAGGGGAGGAGGGTCTTTGGTTGGCTACACCTTC.